This T cell receptor beta chain came from a study of cytomegalovirus exposure and HLA in healthy donors. V shed 7 bases, J shed 5 bases, and the junction held 10 bases outside the gene matches. The germline V gene encodes CDR1 LNHDA and CDR2 SQIVND (reference sequence). The CDR3 runs to 15 residues. Sequencing used immunoSEQ multiplex PCR; TCRdb keeps in-frame clones, though not all of them. The top ten hold 2.9% of the sample, which has about 140,000 clones, 80% to 90% seen once. Separate from the approximately 700-subject first cohort was the 120-subject validation cohort, to which the donors belonged.

The receptor was isolated from a man aged 18 to 30 in good health and CMV-seronegative. The chain recombines TRBV19 with TRBJ2-2, with 7 bases identical to TRBD1. Sequenced sample: PBMCs. The DNA for the CDR3 is TGTGCCAGTAAAACTAGACAGGGTGGGACCGGGGAGCTGTTTTTT. Protein product: CASKTRQGGTGELFF. The full variable domain, rest sourced from reference TRBV19 and TRBJ2-2, is DGGITQSPKYLFRKEGQNVTLSCEQNLNHDAMYWYRQDPGQGLRLIYYSQIVNDFQKGDIAEGYSVSREKKESFPLTVTSAQKNPTAFYLCASKTRQGGTGELFFGEGSRLTVL.